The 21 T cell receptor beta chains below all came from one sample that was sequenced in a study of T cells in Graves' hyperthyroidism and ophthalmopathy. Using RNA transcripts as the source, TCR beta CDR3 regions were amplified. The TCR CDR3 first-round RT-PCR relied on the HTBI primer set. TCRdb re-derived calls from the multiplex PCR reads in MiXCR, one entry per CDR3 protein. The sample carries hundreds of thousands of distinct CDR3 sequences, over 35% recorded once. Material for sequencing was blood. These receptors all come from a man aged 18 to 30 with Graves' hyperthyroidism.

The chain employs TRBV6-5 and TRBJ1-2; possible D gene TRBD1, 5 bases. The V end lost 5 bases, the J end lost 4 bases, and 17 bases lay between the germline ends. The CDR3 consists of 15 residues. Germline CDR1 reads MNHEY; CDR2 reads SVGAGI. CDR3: CASSPGGGWGYGYTF. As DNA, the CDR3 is TGTGCCAGCAGTCCCGGGGGAGGCTGGGGCTATGGCTACACCTTC.

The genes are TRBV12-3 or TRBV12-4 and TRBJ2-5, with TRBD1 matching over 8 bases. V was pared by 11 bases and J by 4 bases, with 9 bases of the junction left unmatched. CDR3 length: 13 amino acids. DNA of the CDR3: TGTGCCGGAAAGCAGGGGGCAGGAGAGACCCAGTACTTC. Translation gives CAGKQGAGETQYF.

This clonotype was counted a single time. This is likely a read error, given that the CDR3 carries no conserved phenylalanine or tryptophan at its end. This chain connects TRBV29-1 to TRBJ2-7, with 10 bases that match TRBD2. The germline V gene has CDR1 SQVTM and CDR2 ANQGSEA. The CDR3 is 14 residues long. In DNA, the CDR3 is TGCAGTGCAGCCTCCGGGACTAGCGCCTACGAGCAGTACCTC. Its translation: CSAASGTSAYEQYL.

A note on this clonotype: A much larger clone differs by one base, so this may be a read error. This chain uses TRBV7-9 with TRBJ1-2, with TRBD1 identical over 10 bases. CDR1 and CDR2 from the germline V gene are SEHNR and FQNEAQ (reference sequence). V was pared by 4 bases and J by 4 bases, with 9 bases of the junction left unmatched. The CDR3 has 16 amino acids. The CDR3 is CASSSTGTGETYGYTF. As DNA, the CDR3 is TGTGCCAGCAGCTCAACCGGGACAGGGGAAACCTATGGCTACACCTTC.

The CDR3 DNA reads TGCGCCAGCAGCCCAGGGAACGGAAACACCATATATTTT. Amino acids: CASSPGNGNTIYF. J is TRBJ1-3 and V is TRBV4-1; maybe TRBD1 (5 bases). CDR1 MGHRA and CDR2 YSYEKL come from the germline V gene. CDR3 length: 13 residues. V was shortened by 4 bases and J by 4 bases, with 8 bases between the two germline ends.

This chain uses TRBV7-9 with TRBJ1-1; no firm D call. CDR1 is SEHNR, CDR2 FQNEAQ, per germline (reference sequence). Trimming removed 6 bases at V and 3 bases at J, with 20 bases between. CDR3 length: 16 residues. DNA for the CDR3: TGTGCCAGCAGAGGAGATCTTTGGCAGCGTGACACTGAAGCTTTCTTT. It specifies CASRGDLWQRDTEAFF.

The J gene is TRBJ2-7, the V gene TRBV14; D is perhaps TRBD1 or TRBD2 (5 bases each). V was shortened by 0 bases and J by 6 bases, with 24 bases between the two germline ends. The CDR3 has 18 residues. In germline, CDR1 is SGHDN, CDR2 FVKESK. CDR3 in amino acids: CASSQEFQDWDHSLEQYF. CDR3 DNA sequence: TGTGCCAGCAGCCAAGAGTTCCAGGACTGGGACCACAGCCTCGAGCAGTACTTC.

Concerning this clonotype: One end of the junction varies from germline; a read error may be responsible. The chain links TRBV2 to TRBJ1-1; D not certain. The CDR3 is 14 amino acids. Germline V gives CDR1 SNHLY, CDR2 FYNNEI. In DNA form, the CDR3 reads TGTGCCAGCAGTCGACCCAGAGTAAACACTGAAGCTCTCTTT. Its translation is CASSRPRVNTEALF.

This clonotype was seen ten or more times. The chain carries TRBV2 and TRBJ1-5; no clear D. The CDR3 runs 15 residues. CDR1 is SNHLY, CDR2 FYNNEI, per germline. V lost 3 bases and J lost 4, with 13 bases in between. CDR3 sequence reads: CASSEENTGNQPQHF. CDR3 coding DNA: TGTGCCAGCAGTGAGGAAAACACGGGGAATCAGCCCCAGCATTTT. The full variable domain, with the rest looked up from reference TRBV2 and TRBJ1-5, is EPEVTQTPSHQVTQMGQEVILRCVPISNHLYFYWYRQILGQKVEFLVSFYNNEISEKSEIFDDQFSVERPDGSNFTLKIRSTKLEDSAMYFCASSEENTGNQPQHFGDGTRLSIL.

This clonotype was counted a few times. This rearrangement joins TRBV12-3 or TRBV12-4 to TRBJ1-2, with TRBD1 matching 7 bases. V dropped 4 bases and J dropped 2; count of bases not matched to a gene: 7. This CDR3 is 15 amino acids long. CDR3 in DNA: TGTGCCAGCAGTTCGCCGACAGGGTTAAACTATGGCTACACCTTC. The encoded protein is CASSSPTGLNYGYTF.

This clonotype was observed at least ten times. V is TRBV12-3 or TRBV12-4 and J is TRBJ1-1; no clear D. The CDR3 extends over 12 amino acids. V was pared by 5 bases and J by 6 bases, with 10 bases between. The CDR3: CASSPAGAEAFF. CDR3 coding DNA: TGTGCCAGCAGTCCCGCTGGGGCTGAAGCTTTCTTT.

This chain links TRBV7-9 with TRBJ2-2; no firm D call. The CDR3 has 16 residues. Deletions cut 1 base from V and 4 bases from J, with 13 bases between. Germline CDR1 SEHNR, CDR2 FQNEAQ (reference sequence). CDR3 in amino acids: CASSLVAARTTGELFF. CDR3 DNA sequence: TGTGCCAGCAGCTTAGTTGCTGCCAGAACCACCGGGGAGCTGTTTTTT.

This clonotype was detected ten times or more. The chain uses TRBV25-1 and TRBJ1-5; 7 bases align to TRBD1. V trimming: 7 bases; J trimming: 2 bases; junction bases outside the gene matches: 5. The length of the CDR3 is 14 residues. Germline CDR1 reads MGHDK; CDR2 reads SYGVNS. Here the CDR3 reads CASTGQKCNQPQHF. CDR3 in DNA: TGTGCCAGCACGGGACAGAAATGCAATCAGCCCCAGCATTTT.

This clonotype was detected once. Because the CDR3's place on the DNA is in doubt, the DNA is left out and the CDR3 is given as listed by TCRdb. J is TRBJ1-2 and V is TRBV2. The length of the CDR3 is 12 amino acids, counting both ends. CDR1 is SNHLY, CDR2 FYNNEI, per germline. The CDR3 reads CASGNEQFFDTF.

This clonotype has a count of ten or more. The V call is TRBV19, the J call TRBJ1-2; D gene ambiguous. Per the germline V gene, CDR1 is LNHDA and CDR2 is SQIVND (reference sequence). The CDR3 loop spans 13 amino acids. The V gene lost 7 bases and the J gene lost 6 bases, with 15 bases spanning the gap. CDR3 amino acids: CASKSVERDGYTF. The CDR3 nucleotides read TGTGCCAGTAAATCGGTGGAAAGGGATGGCTACACCTTC.

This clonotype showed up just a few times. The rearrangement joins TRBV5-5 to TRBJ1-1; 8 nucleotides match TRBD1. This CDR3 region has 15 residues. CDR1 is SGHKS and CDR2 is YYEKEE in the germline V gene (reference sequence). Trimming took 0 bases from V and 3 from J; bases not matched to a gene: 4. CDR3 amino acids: CASSLEQGADTEAFF. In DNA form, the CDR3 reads TGTGCCAGCAGCTTGGAGCAGGGGGCGGACACTGAAGCTTTCTTT.

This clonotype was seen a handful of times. The CDR3 sequence: CASSQDWLSQPQHF. In DNA form, the CDR3 reads TGTGCCAGCAGCCAAGATTGGCTAAGTCAGCCCCAGCATTTT. V and J are TRBV4-2 and TRBJ1-5; no firm D call. Germline V gives CDR1 LGHNA, CDR2 YNFKEQ. The CDR3 extends over 14 amino acids. The V end was cut by 0 bases, the J end by 6 bases, with 9 bases between.

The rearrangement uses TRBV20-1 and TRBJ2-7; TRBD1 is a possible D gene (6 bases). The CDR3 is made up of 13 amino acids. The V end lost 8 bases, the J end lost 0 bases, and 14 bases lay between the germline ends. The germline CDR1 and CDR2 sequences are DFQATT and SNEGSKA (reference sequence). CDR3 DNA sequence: TGCAGTTTTACAGGGTTAAGCTCCTACGAGCAGTACTTC. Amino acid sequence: CSFTGLSSYEQYF.

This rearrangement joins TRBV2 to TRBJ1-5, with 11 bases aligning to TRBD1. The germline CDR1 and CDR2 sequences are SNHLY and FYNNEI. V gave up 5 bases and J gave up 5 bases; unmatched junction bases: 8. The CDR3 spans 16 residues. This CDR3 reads CASSLWTGGPDQPQHF. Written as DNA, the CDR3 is TGTGCCAGCAGTCTCTGGACAGGGGGCCCTGATCAGCCCCAGCATTTT.

The CDR3 here is CAISSGTGGREGGPFF. The CDR3, as DNA: TGTGCCATCAGTTCCGGGACAGGGGGTCGTGAAGGCGGCCCTTTCTTT. The chain links TRBV10-3 to TRBJ1-1, with TRBD1 matching 11 bases. The V segment lost 5 bases and the J segment 12 bases; nucleotides outside the gene matches: 17. The CDR3 is 16 residues long. CDR1 is ENHRY, CDR2 SYGVKD, per germline.

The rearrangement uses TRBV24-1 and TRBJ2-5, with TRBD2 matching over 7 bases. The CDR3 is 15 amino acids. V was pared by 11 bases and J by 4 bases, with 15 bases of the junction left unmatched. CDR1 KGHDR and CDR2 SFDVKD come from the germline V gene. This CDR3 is CASDSRAAGVETQYF. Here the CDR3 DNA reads TGTGCCAGTGATTCCCGGGCGGCGGGGGTAGAGACCCAGTACTTC.